The rows below give T cell receptor beta chains drawn from one sample of a study of T cell responses to AZD1222 COVID-19 vaccine. Profiling relied on immunoSEQ multiplex PCR, and the TCRdb table lists in-frame clones only, not all of them. The table records 150,000 to 160,000 clones, about nine tenths of them present only once. Sequenced here: peripheral blood, sampled on day 0 of AZD1222 vaccination. Every receptor here comes from an adult in good health. Each CDR3 is given without its conserved first and last residue. Some rows mark clone size as missing; the rest say once, few, many or name a class of expanded clone.

clone size | V gene | CDR3 protein
. | TRBV6-5 | ASSYSRADQPQH
. | TRBV4-1 | ASSQGWLAVTYNEQF
. | TRBV24-1 | ATSETGLGSGANVLT
. | TRBV6-5 | AGGTTNNEQF
. | TRBV6-5 | ASRRTADNEKLF
. | TRBV5-5 | ASSLNLGGAGH
. | TRBV12-3/TRBV12-4 | ANRQGVFGEQY
. | TRBV4-1 | ASSQPTSPGLAGLIQY
. | TRBV5-4 | ASSSTTGFKGYT
. | TRBV5-1 | ASSSLAGTAYEQY
. | TRBV6-5 | ASSYLGTSAAGEQF
. | TRBV11-3 | ASGPLAGANNEQF
few | TRBV9 | ASSSAANYGYT
. | TRBV6-5 | ASSYSPGPSPDTQY
. | TRBV7-9 | ASSFLQGAPIREKLF
. | TRBV13 | ASSAAGQVTGELF
once | TRBV28 | ASSLDQSSYNEQF
. | TRBV28 | ASSRPGQDNQPQH
. | TRBV7-2 | ASRSPSGGRGTDTQY
. | TRBV4-1 | ASSQEKIGAPGETQY
. | TRBV5-6 | ASSSPTLAIPLH
. | TRBV14 | ASSHDSDLGSPLH
. | TRBV7-3 | ASSPGTSGRRHEQY
once | TRBV6-5 | AAGRDQPQH